The clone carrying this T cell receptor beta chain was recorded a few times. The data stem from a study of CD8+ T cells in alopecia areata. The CDR3 runs to 13 residues. The germline V and J ends were trimmed by 5 bases and 5 bases, with 12 bases remaining between them. CDR1 SEHNR and CDR2 FQNEAQ come from the germline V gene (reference sequence). Extracted RNA was reverse transcribed, and the resulting cDNA served as sequencing template. Method: immunoSEQ multiplex PCR; TCRdb's copy keeps in-frame clones and lacks some. The sample yields around 140,000 clones, about half seen once. The source is a human donor with alopecia areata. The chain uses TRBV7-9 and TRBJ1-1, with no clear D. The sample consisted of CD4+ T cells sorted from blood, taken at week 0. CDR3 sequence: CASSLGGKTEAFF. CDR3 nucleotides: TGTGCCAGCAGCCTAGGAGGGAAAACTGAAGCTTTCTTT.